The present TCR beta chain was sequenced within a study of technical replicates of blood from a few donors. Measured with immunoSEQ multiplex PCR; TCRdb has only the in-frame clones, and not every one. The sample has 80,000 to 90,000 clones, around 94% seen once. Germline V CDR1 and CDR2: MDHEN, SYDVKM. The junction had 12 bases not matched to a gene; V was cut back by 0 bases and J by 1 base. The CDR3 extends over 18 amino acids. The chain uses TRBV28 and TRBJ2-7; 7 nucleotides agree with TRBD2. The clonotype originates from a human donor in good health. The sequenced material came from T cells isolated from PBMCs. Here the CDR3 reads CASSLWGKGGSGSYEQYF. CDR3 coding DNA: TGTGCCAGCAGTTTATGGGGGAAGGGAGGGAGCGGTTCCTACGAGCAGTACTTC. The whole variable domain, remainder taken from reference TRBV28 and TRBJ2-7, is DVKVTQSSRYLVKRTGEKVFLECVQDMDHENMFWYRQDPGLGLRLIYFSYDVKMKEKGDIPEGYSVSREKKERFSLILESASTNQTSMYLCASSLWGKGGSGSYEQYFGPGTRLTVT.